This T cell receptor (beta chain) was obtained from a study of blood T cell repertoires in COVID-19. CDR1 is SGDLS and CDR2 is YYNGEE in the germline V gene. The ends were cut back, 4 bases at V and 1 base at J, with 22 bases in the middle. The CDR3 extends over 18 amino acids. Libraries were prepared by immunoSEQ multiplex PCR; TCRdb keeps only in-frame clonotypes and omits some of them. In the table there are a few hundred thousand clones, around 80% of which are singletons. The TCR comes from a woman aged 25 to 39 with COVID-19, enrolled during active disease. The specimen sequenced was peripheral blood. The chain has TRBV9 and TRBJ2-3; D gene uncertain. In DNA, the CDR3 is TGTGCCAGCAGCCTAAGTATCTGGCAGCAAGGAGGCACAGATACGCAGTATTTT. This translates into CASSLSIWQQGGTDTQYF.